A single sample gave rise to the 30 T cell receptor beta chains below, sequenced in a study of shared clonotypes between healthy human individuals. Some clones are missing from TCRdb's copy, which holds only in-frame ones; the method was immunoSEQ multiplex PCR. The sample has a few million clones; just under 95% are singletons. The sequenced sample was naive CD4+ T cells from PBMCs. The subset denotes: CD45RA+ positively selected. The receptors were gathered from a man aged 18 to 30 in good health. Some clones in this sample may be carry-over from other donors' samples.

The chain uses TRBV5-1 and TRBJ2-3; D unclear. This CDR3 is built from 14 residues. Germline V gives CDR1 SGHRS, CDR2 YFSETQ. Deletions cut 6 bases from V and 0 bases from J, with 11 bases between. CDR3 amino acids: CASMGSTSTDTQYF. CDR3 nucleotides: TGCGCCAGCATGGGAAGTACTAGCACAGATACGCAGTATTTT.

This clone was detected only once. V and J are TRBV5-1 and TRBJ2-3; a weak D match, TRBD1 (6 bases). The germline V gene has CDR1 SGHRS and CDR2 YFSETQ. The V end was cut by 4 bases, the J end by 2 bases, with 11 bases between. There are 14 residues in the CDR3. The CDR3 loop is CASSRGQTTDTQYF. The DNA of the CDR3 is TGCGCCAGCAGCCGCGGACAGACCACAGATACGCAGTATTTT.

V usage is TRBV7-2 and J usage is TRBJ2-5, with D hard to call. V was clipped by 1 base and J by 2 bases, with 5 bases between them. Germline lookup yields CDR1 SGHTA and CDR2 FQGNSA. This CDR3 comprises 13 residues. The CDR3 is CASSLDPQETQYF. The CDR3 DNA is TGTGCCAGCAGCTTAGACCCGCAAGAGACCCAGTACTTC.

The gene calls are TRBV6-1 and TRBJ2-5, with TRBD2 matching 10 bases. The CDR3 contains 14 residues. J gave up 7 bases and V 11 bases, and 13 bases lay outside the gene matches. CDR1 and CDR2 (germline): MNHNS, SASEGT. The CDR3 DNA sequence: TGTGCCGGATCCCCCCTAGCGGGGGCAAGGACCCAGTACTTC. This sequence encodes CAGSPLAGARTQYF.

The chain employs TRBV5-1 and TRBJ2-4, with 7 positions matching TRBD2. The CDR3 consists of 14 residues. CDR1 is SGHRS and CDR2 is YFSETQ in the germline V gene. J lost 5 bases, V lost 2 bases, and 4 bases had no gene match. CDR3 DNA: TGCGCCAGCAGCTTCCGGGAGGCAGAAAACATTCAGTACTTC. Translating gives CASSFREAENIQYF.

This clone has more than one count but fewer than ten. The chain uses TRBV7-3 and TRBJ1-1; D is possibly TRBD1 (6 bases). The germline gives CDR1 SGHTA, CDR2 FQGTGA. Between the trimmed V and J ends, which lost 5 bases and 3 bases, there was a span of 19 bases. This CDR3 contains 16 residues. The chain's CDR3 is CASSPHSGGGHTEAFF. CDR3 sequence (DNA): TGTGCCAGCAGCCCGCATTCGGGCGGGGGGCACACTGAAGCTTTCTTT.

J is TRBJ2-1 and V is TRBV29-1; D might be TRBD2 (5 bases). V lost 6 bases to trimming and J lost 11 bases, with 17 bases between them. Germline V lookup: CDR1 SQVTM, CDR2 ANQGSEA. This CDR3 has 12 residues. CDR3 coding DNA: TGCAGCGTCAAGCTGAGGACGGGAAAGCAGTTCTTC. This sequence encodes CSVKLRTGKQFF.

This CDR3 reads CASSWRGLASNEQYF. Written as DNA, the CDR3 is TGTGCCAGCAGCTGGCGGGGACTAGCGTCCAACGAGCAGTACTTC. The genes are TRBV7-6 and TRBJ2-7, with TRBD2 matching over 10 bases. Germline-derived CDR1 and CDR2 are SGHVS and FNYEAQ. CDR3 length: 15 amino acids. V dropped 4 bases and J dropped 5; count of bases not matched to a gene: 8.

The genes are TRBV6-1 and TRBJ2-7; either TRBD1 or TRBD2 may fit D (6 bases each). V was cut by 4 bases and J by 2 bases, with 12 bases left in between. The germline gives CDR1 MNHNS, CDR2 SASEGT. The CDR3 length is 14 residues. The DNA of the CDR3 is TGTGCCAGCAGTGCTGAGGGGGGACCCTACGAGCAGTACTTC. It translates to CASSAEGGPYEQYF.

This clone was picked up one time. The rearrangement uses TRBV28 and TRBJ2-7; 7 nucleotides align to TRBD2. Looked up from germline, CDR1 is MDHEN and CDR2 is SYDVKM. V shed 6 bases and J 3 bases; nucleotides not matched to a gene: 14. The CDR3 extends over 16 amino acids. CDR3 sequence: CASSPGGGGLFYEQYF. CDR3 DNA: TGTGCCAGCAGCCCGGGGGGTGGAGGACTATTCTACGAGCAGTACTTC.

This clone was counted a single time. CDR3 protein: CASSSSTGASYEQYF. The DNA for the CDR3 is TGTGCCAGCAGTTCCTCTACAGGGGCAAGCTACGAGCAGTACTTC. The chain combines TRBV6-6 with TRBJ2-7, with 7 bases matching TRBD1. Germline values: CDR1 MNHNY, CDR2 SVGAGI (reference sequence). The CDR3 is made up of 15 amino acids. The V segment lost 4 bases and the J segment 3 bases; nucleotides outside the gene matches: 9.

The rearrangement joins TRBV7-3 to TRBJ2-2; D is perhaps TRBD1 (6 bases). Germline-derived CDR1 and CDR2 are SGHTA and FQGTGA. The CDR3 is made up of 15 amino acids. The V gene lost 4 bases and the J gene lost 4 bases, with 13 bases spanning the gap. The CDR3 coding sequence is TGTGCCAGCAGCTCGCAGGGGATGGGCACCGGGGAGCTGTTTTTT. This codes for CASSSQGMGTGELFF.

The CDR3 protein is CASSLTGGRANEKLFF. In DNA form, the CDR3 reads TGCGCCAGCAGCCTGACAGGGGGCCGAGCTAATGAAAAACTGTTTTTT. V is TRBV5-1 and J is TRBJ1-4; TRBD1 agrees at 10 bases. Germline V gene data show CDR1 as SGHRS and CDR2 as YFSETQ. The CDR3 spans 16 residues. Trimming at V came to 4 bases and at J to 3 bases, leaving 6 bases not matched to a gene.

The chain links TRBV18 to TRBJ2-5; 7 bases map to TRBD1. Unmatched junction bases numbered 4, after V lost 4 bases and J lost 2 bases. The CDR3 has 14 residues. The V gene's germline CDR1 is KGHSH and CDR2 LQKENI. CDR3: CASSLQGPQETQYF. CDR3 nucleotide sequence: TGTGCCAGCTCACTACAGGGGCCTCAAGAGACCCAGTACTTC.

The chain recombines TRBV5-1 with TRBJ2-3, with D perhaps given as TRBD1 or TRBD2 (6 bases each). CDR1 and CDR2 (germline): SGHRS, YFSETQ. V shed 1 base and J shed 0 bases, with 12 bases lying between them. The CDR3 totals 16 residues. CDR3 DNA sequence: TGCGCCAGCAGCTTGATTGGGGGGCCTAGCACAGATACGCAGTATTTT. Translating gives CASSLIGGPSTDTQYF.

The V and J genes are TRBV4-2 and TRBJ2-7, with D unresolved. CDR1 is LGHNA, CDR2 YNFKEQ, per germline. This CDR3 region has 14 residues. V was pared by 4 bases and J by 2 bases, with 12 bases between. The CDR3, as DNA: TGTGCCAGCAGCCGCCCCGGGCCAACCTACGAGCAGTACTTC. Its translation: CASSRPGPTYEQYF.

Turning to this clone: Other DNA sequences in this specimen translate into the identical CDR3. The chain has TRBV5-1 and TRBJ1-2, with a possible D match to TRBD1 (6 bases). Germline V CDR1 and CDR2: SGHRS, YFSETQ. The CDR3 covers 14 residues. V lost 0 bases and J 2 bases, leaving 8 bases between the germline ends. The CDR3 coding sequence is TGCGCCAGCAGCTTGGCCGGACAGAACTATGGCTACACCTTC. It is translated as CASSLAGQNYGYTF.

V and J are TRBV7-3 and TRBJ2-5; the D gene is possibly TRBD2 (6 bases). Trimming pared 0 bases from V and 4 bases from J, leaving 12 bases between. Germline CDR1 and CDR2: SGHTA and FQGTGA. The CDR3 consists of 15 residues. The chain's CDR3 is CASSLTYGSGETQYF. In nucleotides, the CDR3 is TGTGCCAGCAGCTTAACTTACGGGAGTGGAGAGACCCAGTACTTC. The full variable domain, with the rest looked up from reference TRBV7-3 and TRBJ2-5, is GAGVSQTPSNKVTEKGKYVELRCDPISGHTALYWYRQSLGQGPEFLIYFQGTGAADDSGLPNDRFFAVRPEGSVSTLKIQRTERGDSAVYLCASSLTYGSGETQYFGPGTRLLVL.

The chain has TRBV6-1 and TRBJ1-1; unclear D gene. CDR1 is MNHNS, CDR2 SASEGT, per germline. V lost 6 bases, J lost 0 bases, and 8 bases lay in between. CDR3 length: 13 residues. CDR3 amino acids: CASRMEMNTEAFF. CDR3 nucleotide sequence: TGTGCCAGCAGGATGGAGATGAACACTGAAGCTTTCTTT.

A word on this clone: Other DNA sequences within the sample encode an identical CDR3. CDR3 nucleotide sequence: TGTGCCAGCAGCGTAAGTAGTAGCACAGATACGCAGTATTTT. Encoded protein: CASSVSSSTDTQYF. The rearrangement joins TRBV9 to TRBJ2-3, with no clear D. The CDR3 totals 14 residues. V was trimmed by 1 base and J by 0 bases, leaving 6 bases between them. The germline V gene encodes CDR1 SGDLS and CDR2 YYNGEE.

J is TRBJ2-7 and V is TRBV30; D perhaps matches TRBD2 (7 bases). Germline-derived CDR1 and CDR2 are GTSNPN and SVGIG (reference sequence). This CDR3 has 12 amino acids. Trimming stripped 7 bases from V and 6 bases from J, with 16 bases between. Written as DNA, the CDR3 is TGTGCCTCCACCGGGGGGCAGGTCGAGCAGTACTTC. Residues: CASTGGQVEQYF. The whole variable domain, filled in from reference TRBV30 and TRBJ2-7, reads SQTIHQWPATLVQPVGSPLSLECTVEGTSNPNLYWYRQAAGRGLQLLFYSVGIGQISSEVPQNLSASRPQDRQFILSSKKLLLSDSGFYLCASTGGQVEQYFGPGTRLTVT.

The chain links TRBV6-6 to TRBJ1-5; the match to TRBD1 covers 7 bases. Germline V lookup: CDR1 MNHNY, CDR2 SVGAGI (reference sequence). Losses at the gene ends were 6 bases for V and 4 bases for J; bases not matched to a gene: 6. The CDR3 consists of 14 residues. This chain's CDR3 is CASRQGVSNQPQHF. The CDR3 DNA follows: TGTGCCAGCAGGCAGGGGGTTTCGAATCAGCCCCAGCATTTT.

The J gene is TRBJ2-5, the V gene TRBV28, with 7 nucleotides matching TRBD1. Per germline, CDR1 MDHEN and CDR2 SYDVKM. V lost 0 bases to trimming and J lost 1 base; unmatched junction nucleotides: 2. CDR3 size: 15 residues. CDR3 DNA sequence: TGTGCCAGCAGTTTATGGGCAGGGGGCCAAGAGACCCAGTACTTC. Translated: CASSLWAGGQETQYF.

J is TRBJ2-1 and V is TRBV28, with a tentative D call TRBD1 (5 bases). Germline lookup yields CDR1 MDHEN and CDR2 SYDVKM. The V gene lost 7 bases and the J gene lost 15 bases, with 22 bases spanning the gap. The CDR3 runs 13 residues. The DNA for the CDR3 is TGTGCCAGCACCCAAACTGGGGCGAGGTCTGGGTTCTTC. Translated: CASTQTGARSGFF.

With respect to this clone: This same CDR3 is encoded by further DNA sequences in the sample. V is TRBV5-1 and J is TRBJ2-5; possible D gene TRBD2, 6 bases. The CDR3 totals 14 residues. V lost 0 bases, J lost 2 bases, and 8 bases lay in between. Germline V gene sequence: CDR1 SGHRS, CDR2 YFSETQ. In nucleotides, the CDR3 is TGCGCCAGCAGCTTGGCGGGAGCTCAAGAGACCCAGTACTTC. Translating gives CASSLAGAQETQYF.

This chain joins TRBV28 and TRBJ2-1; 8 nucleotides line up with TRBD2. J was trimmed by 8 bases and V by 3 bases; bases with no gene match: 12. The CDR3 runs 16 residues. Germline assignment: CDR1 MDHEN and CDR2 SYDVKM. This CDR3 is CASSLISGSFGDEQFF. CDR3 in DNA: TGTGCCAGCAGTTTGATCAGCGGGAGTTTCGGCGATGAGCAGTTCTTC.

This rearrangement joins TRBV15 to TRBJ2-2; TRBD2 matches at 13 bases. This CDR3 has 15 residues. Germline values: CDR1 LNHNV, CDR2 YYDKDF (reference sequence). With V trimmed by 4 bases and J by 8 bases, 4 bases remained unmatched. CDR3 region: CATSKLLAGGGELFF. DNA for the CDR3: TGTGCCACCAGCAAGTTACTAGCGGGAGGGGGGGAGCTGTTTTTT.

The chain recombines TRBV5-8 with TRBJ1-5; no clear D gene. Trimming stripped 3 bases from V and 4 bases from J, with 11 bases between. The CDR3 sequence is 14 residues long. Germline V gene sequence: CDR1 SGHTS, CDR2 YDEGEE. CDR3 coding DNA: TGTGCCAGCAGCTCCCGGGTCGAAAATCAGCCCCAGCATTTT. As protein: CASSSRVENQPQHF.

This sequence joins TRBV18 and TRBJ2-3, with D possibly being TRBD2 (5 bases). The CDR3 length is 17 residues. With 0 bases removed from V and 2 bases from J, the gap between germline ends came to 15 bases. In germline, CDR1 is KGHSH, CDR2 LQKENI. The CDR3, as DNA: TGTGCCAGCTCACCACCTGGGCCTAGCAGGACCACAGATACGCAGTATTTT. Translated: CASSPPGPSRTTDTQYF. The full variable domain, completed using reference TRBV18 and TRBJ2-3, is NAGVMQNPRHLVRRRGQEARLRCSPMKGHSHVYWYRQLPEEGLKFMVYLQKENIIDESGMPKERFSAEFPKEGPSILRIQQVVRGDSAAYFCASSPPGPSRTTDTQYFGPGTRLTVL.

This clone was recorded once. The chain couples TRBV2 to TRBJ2-5, with 12 bases identical to TRBD2. In germline, CDR1 is SNHLY, CDR2 FYNNEI. J gave up 10 bases and V 7 bases, and 10 bases lay outside the gene matches. The length of the CDR3 is 14 residues. CDR3 in amino acids: CASTDTSGRPNQYF. The CDR3 DNA reads TGTGCCAGCACGGATACTAGCGGGAGGCCCAACCAGTACTTC.